Given below is one T cell receptor beta chain in context. With 1 base clipped from V and 4 bases from J, the junction kept 6 bases outside the gene matches. From germline, CDR1 is GTSNPN and CDR2 SVGIG (reference sequence). The CDR3 contains 15 residues. This sample stems from a study of blood T cell repertoires in COVID-19. About the research overall: Sites in the United States, Italy and Spain provided acute and convalescent COVID-19 samples. T cells, B-cell-depleted T cells, or PBMCs provided the cDNA or gDNA that served as material.

As originally analysed: It was from reference gene primer amplification that nucleated cell counts were estimated. Sequencing was performed with immunoSEQ multiplex PCR; in TCRdb, only in-frame clones are kept and a portion is missing. That table is the source of V, J and clone size, and D and trimming were worked out from the DNA. This sample has roughly 180,000 clones; about 85% occur once, and the top ten carry just under 8.5%. Sequencing was carried out using peripheral blood. The source is an older woman with acute or convalescent COVID-19. This rearrangement joins TRBV30 to TRBJ1-4; 7 bases line up with TRBD1. The CDR3 region has the DNA TGTGCCTGGAGTGAAGGGACAGTCCTTAATGAAAAACTGTTTTTT. Translated, it gives CAWSEGTVLNEKLFF.